Below, 24 T cell receptor beta chains from the same sample are listed, as sequenced in a study of blood T cell repertoires in COVID-19. Only in-frame clones appear in the TCRdb table, and some are missing; sequencing was by immunoSEQ multiplex PCR. Of about 160,000 clones in the sample, approximately 86% were seen once. The specimen sequenced was peripheral blood. The receptor set was obtained from an older man with COVID-19, enrolled during active disease.

The rearrangement joins TRBV7-9 to TRBJ2-5; 13 bases align to TRBD2. The CDR3 consists of 16 residues. Unmatched junction bases numbered 8, after V lost 5 bases and J lost 5 bases. CDR1 and CDR2 (germline): SEHNR, FQNEAQ (reference sequence). The CDR3 here is CASSPRTSGGSETQYF. CDR3 bases: TGTGCCAGCAGCCCCCGGACTAGCGGGGGCTCTGAGACCCAGTACTTC.

This sequence joins TRBV18 and TRBJ1-1, with D possibly TRBD1 on 6 matching bases. This CDR3 is 13 amino acids long. Trimming pared 6 bases from V and 0 bases from J, leaving 8 bases between. Germline-derived CDR1 and CDR2 are KGHSH and LQKENI. The CDR3: CASSGQLNTEAFF. The CDR3 DNA sequence: TGTGCCAGCTCCGGACAGCTGAACACTGAAGCTTTCTTT. Using reference TRBV18 and TRBJ1-1 for the parts outside the CDR3, the full variable domain is NAGVMQNPRHLVRRRGQEARLRCSPMKGHSHVYWYRQLPEEGLKFMVYLQKENIIDESGMPKERFSAEFPKEGPSILRIQQVVRGDSAAYFCASSGQLNTEAFFGQGTRLTVV.

This clone appeared a single time. V usage is TRBV19 and J usage is TRBJ1-3, with a weak D call TRBD1 (6 bases). Deletions cut 3 bases from V and 0 bases from J, with 9 bases between. The germline V gene encodes CDR1 LNHDA and CDR2 SQIVND (reference sequence). The CDR3 is 15 amino acids. The CDR3 DNA is TGTGCCAGTAGTATTCAGGGGAGCTCTGGAAACACCATATATTTT. Protein product: CASSIQGSSGNTIYF.

This chain uses TRBV5-5 with TRBJ2-6; perhaps TRBD2 as D (5 bases). The V gene lost 4 bases and the J gene lost 1 base, with 9 bases spanning the gap. CDR1 is SGHKS and CDR2 is YYEKEE in the germline V gene (reference sequence). CDR3 length: 15 amino acids. CDR3 coding DNA: TGTGCCAGCAGCCGGCCGGGGTCTGGGGCCAACGTCCTGACTTTC. Amino acids: CASSRPGSGANVLTF. The complete variable domain, with remaining parts taken from reference TRBV5-5 and TRBJ2-6, reads DAGVTQSPTHLIKTRGQQVTLRCSPISGHKSVSWYQQVLGQGPQFIFQYYEKEERGRGNFPDRFSARQFPNYSSELNVNALLLGDSALYLCASSRPGSGANVLTFGAGSRLTVL.

The chain uses TRBV5-1 and TRBJ1-6; TRBD1 is a possible D gene (6 bases). The V end was cut by 0 bases, the J end by 5 bases, with 6 bases between. The CDR3 spans 14 residues. CDR1 and CDR2 from the germline V gene are SGHRS and YFSETQ. The CDR3 DNA sequence: TGCGCCAGCAGCTTGGGACAGGATAATTCACCCCTCCACTTT. It is translated as CASSLGQDNSPLHF.

This rearrangement joins TRBV7-9 to TRBJ2-3; 8 positions agree with TRBD1. CDR3 length: 15 amino acids. Germline-derived CDR1 and CDR2 are SEHNR and FQNEAQ (reference sequence). With 5 bases clipped from V and 3 bases from J, the junction kept 7 bases outside the gene matches. This CDR3 is CASSLTGAWTDTQYF. CDR3 sequence (DNA): TGTGCCAGCAGCCTGACAGGGGCTTGGACAGATACGCAGTATTTT. The variable domain in full, with the rest retrieved from reference TRBV7-9 and TRBJ2-3, is DTGVSQNPRHKITKRGQNVTFRCDPISEHNRLYWYRQTLGQGPEFLTYFQNEAQLEKSRLLSDRFSAERPKGSFSTLEIQRTEQGDSAMYLCASSLTGAWTDTQYFGPGTRLTVL.

The chain links TRBV6-5 to TRBJ2-3; D is possibly TRBD1 (6 bases). This CDR3 has 12 residues. V lost 7 bases to trimming and J lost 5 bases, with 10 bases between them. Germline lookup yields CDR1 MNHEY and CDR2 SVGAGI. Written as DNA, the CDR3 is TGTGCCAGCAAAACAGGGTTAGATACGCAGTATTTT. Its protein product is CASKTGLDTQYF.

The rearrangement joins TRBV5-6 to TRBJ1-6; tentatively, D is TRBD1 (5 bases). The CDR3 length is 17 residues. V gave up 3 bases and J gave up 2 bases, with 15 bases separating them. The germline V gene encodes CDR1 SGHDT and CDR2 YYEEEE. The CDR3 protein is CASSSDSGLAYNSPLHF. As DNA, the CDR3 is TGTGCCAGCAGCTCCGACAGTGGTTTGGCCTATAATTCACCCCTCCACTTT. The full variable domain, completed using reference TRBV5-6 and TRBJ1-6, is DAGVTQSPTHLIKTRGQQVTLRCSPKSGHDTVSWYQQALGQGPQFIFQYYEEEERQRGNFPDRFSGHQFPNYSSELNVNALLLGDSALYLCASSSDSGLAYNSPLHFGNGTRLTVT.

The chain is built from TRBV3-1 (or the pseudogene TRBV3-2) and TRBJ1-4, with D perhaps TRBD1 (5 bases). Per germline, CDR1 LGHDT and CDR2 YNNKEL (reference sequence). The CDR3 extends over 15 amino acids. V was trimmed by 4 bases and J by 8 bases, leaving 17 bases between them. In DNA form, the CDR3 reads TGTGCCAGCAGCCTGAAGGCGGGGGGAGGGGAAAAACTGTTTTTT. It codes for CASSLKAGGGEKLFF.

The V and J genes are TRBV18 and TRBJ1-3, with D perhaps TRBD1 (5 bases). Germline loops: CDR1 KGHSH, CDR2 LQKENI. This CDR3 is built from 15 residues. V was trimmed by 1 base and J by 2 bases, leaving 9 bases between them. The CDR3 protein is CASSPQGPPGNTIYF. CDR3 DNA: TGTGCCAGCTCACCACAGGGGCCCCCTGGAAACACCATATATTTT.

The chain recombines TRBV5-8 with TRBJ2-5; D is perhaps TRBD2 (5 bases). Germline assignment: CDR1 SGHTS and CDR2 YDEGEE. The CDR3 is made up of 14 amino acids. The V and J ends lost 1 base and 2 bases respectively, with 9 bases between them. The CDR3, as DNA: TGTGCCAGCAGCTTGATCGGGGTTCAAGAGACCCAGTACTTC. Translation: CASSLIGVQETQYF. Variable domain in full (rest from reference TRBV5-8 and TRBJ2-5): EAGVTQSPTHLIKTRGQQATLRCSPISGHTSVYWYQQALGLGLQFLLWYDEGEERNRGNFPPRFSGRQFPNYSSELNVNALELEDSALYLCASSLIGVQETQYFGPGTRLLVL.

This clone appeared once. The CDR3 sequence: CAISSNVPGYTF. The CDR3 DNA sequence: TGTGCCATCAGTTCTAACGTTCCTGGCTACACCTTC. The genes are TRBV10-3 and TRBJ1-2; no firm D call. The CDR3 has 12 amino acids. Trimming took off 5 bases at V and 7 bases at J, with 11 bases between the two ends. Germline CDR1 reads ENHRY; CDR2 reads SYGVKD.

The J gene is TRBJ1-6, the V gene TRBV4-3; D gene unclear. Germline CDR1 and CDR2: LGHNA and YSLEER. The CDR3 contains 14 residues. V lost 0 bases and J lost 8, with 8 bases in between. CDR3: CASSQDVGDSPLHF. The DNA of the CDR3 is TGCGCCAGCAGCCAAGATGTCGGGGATTCACCCCTCCACTTT.

The gene calls are TRBV2 and TRBJ1-2, with TRBD1 identical over 7 bases. After removal of 10 bases from V and 7 bases from J, the junction contained 12 bases not matched to a gene. Germline V lookup: CDR1 SNHLY, CDR2 FYNNEI. This CDR3 spans 13 amino acids. CDR3 sequence (DNA): TGTGCCATAAGACAGGGTACCCTATCTGGCTACACCTTC. This gives the protein CAIRQGTLSGYTF.

This clone came up once. The J gene is TRBJ1-5, the V gene TRBV6-5; 10 bases align to TRBD1. V trimming: 7 bases; J trimming: 2 bases; junction bases outside the gene matches: 5. Germline-derived CDR1 and CDR2 are MNHEY and SVGAGI. This CDR3 spans 15 amino acids. CDR3 sequence reads: CASTRDRGRNQPQHF. The CDR3 coding sequence is TGTGCCAGCACGAGGGACAGGGGCCGCAATCAGCCCCAGCATTTT.

This CDR3 reads CATTSGTETEAFF. CDR3 bases: TGTGCCACTACATCCGGGACAGAGACTGAAGCTTTCTTT. This chain connects TRBV2 to TRBJ1-1; 7 positions agree with TRBD1. From germline, CDR1 is SNHLY and CDR2 FYNNEI. Trimming took 10 bases from V and 5 from J; bases not matched to a gene: 10. This CDR3 comprises 13 residues.

This CDR3 is CASSLAGRARGYTF. The CDR3 bases are TGTGCCAGCAGCTTAGCCGGCAGGGCAAGAGGCTACACCTTC. This chain links TRBV7-9 with TRBJ1-2; D perhaps matches TRBD1 (5 bases). Germline-derived CDR1 and CDR2 are SEHNR and FQNEAQ (reference sequence). Trimming took off 0 bases at V and 8 bases at J, with 13 bases between the two ends. The CDR3 loop spans 14 amino acids.

The V and J genes are TRBV11-2 and TRBJ1-1; D possibly corresponds to TRBD1 (6 bases). This CDR3 has 13 residues. Germline assignment: CDR1 SGHAT and CDR2 FQNNGV. Trimming cost V 8 bases and J 3 bases, with 13 bases left between them. Here the CDR3 DNA reads TGTGCCAGCGCGGGGGCAGGGCACACTGAAGCTTTCTTT. Translating it yields CASAGAGHTEAFF.

V usage is TRBV2 and J usage is TRBJ1-5; a weak D match, TRBD1 (5 bases). CDR3 length: 14 amino acids. With 4 bases removed from V and 2 bases from J, the gap between germline ends came to 9 bases. Germline V gives CDR1 SNHLY, CDR2 FYNNEI. DNA of the CDR3: TGTGCCAGCAGTGCAGGGAGGGGCAATCAGCCCCAGCATTTT. Translated: CASSAGRGNQPQHF. Full variable domain (missing parts from reference TRBV2 and TRBJ1-5): EPEVTQTPSHQVTQMGQEVILRCVPISNHLYFYWYRQILGQKVEFLVSFYNNEISEKSEIFDDQFSVERPDGSNFTLKIRSTKLEDSAMYFCASSAGRGNQPQHFGDGTRLSIL.

The chain carries TRBV7-9 and TRBJ2-6, with a tentative D call TRBD1 (5 bases). Germline V gives CDR1 SEHNR, CDR2 FQNEAQ (reference sequence). This CDR3 has 16 residues. Trimming removed 4 bases at V and 0 bases at J, with 10 bases between. The CDR3 reads CASSYRTGSGANVLTF. The CDR3 DNA reads as TGTGCCAGCAGCTACAGGACGGGCTCTGGGGCCAACGTCCTGACTTTC. The full variable domain, with the rest looked up from reference TRBV7-9 and TRBJ2-6, is DTGVSQNPRHKITKRGQNVTFRCDPISEHNRLYWYRQTLGQGPEFLTYFQNEAQLEKSRLLSDRFSAERPKGSFSTLEIQRTEQGDSAMYLCASSYRTGSGANVLTFGAGSRLTVL.

This clone has a single count. The chain recombines TRBV3-1 (or the pseudogene TRBV3-2) with TRBJ1-6, with D uncertain. The CDR3 consists of 16 residues. V gave up 1 base and J gave up 0 bases, with 7 bases separating them. CDR1 is LGHDT, CDR2 YNNKEL, per germline (reference sequence). CDR3: CASSQALGSYNSPLHF. CDR3 nucleotides: TGTGCCAGCAGCCAAGCGCTCGGCTCCTATAATTCACCCCTCCACTTT.

The J gene is TRBJ2-7, the V gene TRBV12-3 or TRBV12-4, with D maybe TRBD1 (5 bases). The J call is uncertain, as TRBJ2-5 better fits the DNA end. The CDR3 extends over 13 amino acids. The CDR3 protein is CASSLSRDETQYF. CDR3 sequence (DNA): TGTGCCAGCAGTTTAAGCAGGGATGAGACCCAGTACTTC.

V is TRBV5-8 and J is TRBJ2-3; D possibly corresponds to TRBD2 (6 bases). V was pared by 0 bases and J by 2 bases, with 10 bases between. The CDR3 covers 15 residues. From germline, CDR1 is SGHTS and CDR2 YDEGEE. Here the CDR3 DNA reads TGTGCCAGCAGCTTGGTGGGGACTCACACAGATACGCAGTATTTT. Amino acid sequence: CASSLVGTHTDTQYF.

This clone was seen once. This chain connects TRBV6-1 to TRBJ2-7, with D perhaps TRBD1 (6 bases). V lost 5 bases to trimming and J lost 7 bases, with 18 bases between them. This CDR3 is 14 amino acids long. Germline CDR1 is MNHNS and CDR2 is SASEGT. The CDR3 is CASSHQQGASEQYF. The CDR3 bases are TGTGCCAGCAGTCACCAACAGGGCGCCTCGGAGCAGTACTTC.